This T cell receptor (beta chain) was identified during a study of CD8 T cells in ankylosing spondylitis. Study-level findings and limits: Clones tied to disease were said to be significantly enriched in matched ankylosing spondylitis synovial fluid. Disease-linked clones bore a CD8+ phenotype, appearing relatively rarely in peripheral blood. Reports of some motif variants in reactive arthritis synovial fluid and blood predate this one.

This clonotype was seen a handful of times. Its antigen is still unknown. CDR3 length: 15 amino acids. V lost 6 bases, J lost 4 bases, and 20 bases lay in between. Germline CDR1 SQVTM, CDR2 ANQGSEA. TCRdb re-analysed the 5' RACE reads in MiXCR, keeping a single row per CDR3 protein. The table records hundreds of thousands of distinct CDR3 sequences, more than 20% of them present only once. The chain links TRBV29-1 to TRBJ2-3, with a weak D call TRBD1 (6 bases). The origin of this receptor is a male donor with ankylosing spondylitis or in good health (not recorded which). What was sequenced was blood, either unsorted or a sorted T cell fraction (not recorded which). The CDR3 spells CSVSPIQGRADTQYF. CDR3 nucleotides: TGCAGCGTCAGCCCTATACAGGGCAGGGCAGATACGCAGTATTTT.